The present TCR beta chain was sequenced within a study of T-cell reconstitution after alpha-beta-depleted transplantation in children. Unique molecular identifiers tagged the TCRbeta library. TCRdb re-analysed the PCR reads in MiXCR, keeping a single row per CDR3 protein. This table has roughly 190,000 distinct CDR3 sequences, about 14% appearing once. Trimming stripped 4 bases from V and 0 bases from J, with 12 bases between. The CDR3 has 14 amino acids. Germline CDR1 is DFQATT and CDR2 is SNEGSKA (reference sequence). Ten or more counts support this clonotype. The sequence derives from a human donor who donated a stem cell graft to a child with acute lymphoblastic leukemia. This material consisted of PBMCs from the stem cell graft donor, taken from the stem cell graft. The genes are TRBV20-1 and TRBJ1-1, with a tentative D call TRBD1 (5 bases). CDR3 residues: CSAKEGSLNTEAFF. In DNA form, the CDR3 reads TGCAGTGCTAAGGAGGGGTCATTGAACACTGAAGCTTTCTTT.